This T cell receptor (beta chain) was identified in a study of beta chain features in type 1 diabetes. This CDR3 is built from 16 residues. Germline V gene sequence: CDR1 SEHNR, CDR2 FQNEAQ (reference sequence). V was clipped by 0 bases and J by 2 bases; unmatched bases: 2. Findings and caveats of the study: When Type 1 diabetes patients were examined, their TCRB CDR3s proved moderately but significantly shorter in all four CD4+ subsets. TCRB rearrangement may or may not be influenced by HLA type; here this remained unresolved.

In regard to this clone: Antigen unknown.

cDNA synthesis used the whole RNA isolate, giving expressed TCRB sequences. Sequencing was performed with immunoSEQ multiplex PCR; in TCRdb, only in-frame clones are kept and a portion is missing. The sample has 600,000 or so clones, roughly 12% seen once. This rearrangement joins TRBV7-9 to TRBJ2-1; 9 bases agree with TRBD1. Sequenced: naive CD4+ T cells from blood. The TCR was taken from a man in his thirties or forties with type 1 diabetes. As DNA, the CDR3 is TGTGCCAGCAGCTTAGCCGGGACAGGGCCCTACAATGAGCAGTTCTTC. Its protein is CASSLAGTGPYNEQFF.